This note documents a single T cell receptor (beta chain) sequence. TCRdb fed the 5' RACE reads into MiXCR, producing one record per CDR3 protein. The sample holds around 530,000 distinct CDR3 sequences, roughly 21% seen once. These data originate in a study of T-cell memory formation after mild COVID-19. Study details: Largely, TCR clusters stayed within a single donor.

CDR1 and CDR2 from the germline V gene are LNHNV and YYDKDF (reference sequence). The CDR3 spans 18 residues. Losses at the gene ends were 3 bases for V and 7 bases for J; bases not matched to a gene: 12. The sample taken for sequencing was PBMCs or a T cell subset sorted from them (not recorded which). The origin of this receptor is an adult woman who had mild COVID-19 (a few samples of this study predate the infection). Cell type and time point are not known. J is TRBJ2-1 and V is TRBV15; 13 bases match TRBD2. CDR3 bases: TGTGCCACCAGCAGGAGACCGGGACTAGCGGGATGGGGGAATGAGCAGTTCTTC. It encodes CATSRRPGLAGWGNEQFF.